This T cell receptor beta chain was profiled in a study of CD8 T cells in Susac syndrome. Isolation of CD8+ and CD4+ T cells was performed negatively, whereas enrichment of TEMRA cells was done by FACS. V was trimmed by 5 bases and J by 0 bases, leaving 16 bases between them. This CDR3 comprises 16 residues. Germline V lookup: CDR1 LGHDT, CDR2 YNNKEL (reference sequence). After extraction with the RNeasy kit, roughly 0.5 to 1 ug of the RNA was reverse transcribed using random hexamers. TCRdb analysed the immunoSEQ multiplex PCR reads with MiXCR anew, one entry per CDR3 protein. The table records under 85,000 distinct CDR3 sequences, around 94% of them present only once.

This receptor was obtained from a human donor with Susac syndrome. V gene TRBV3-1 combines with J gene TRBJ1-1; perhaps TRBD1 as D (5 bases). The sequenced sample was CD8+ T cells from PBMCs. The CDR3 sequence is CASSGEGQALNTEAFF. The CDR3 nucleotides are TGTGCCAGCAGCGGGGAGGGGCAAGCGTTGAACACTGAAGCTTTCTTT.